This TCR beta chain was captured in a study of T cells in Graves' hyperthyroidism and ophthalmopathy. The germline V gene encodes CDR1 ENHRY and CDR2 SYGVKD. The CDR3 length is 13 residues. Between the trimmed V and J ends, which lost 3 bases and 5 bases, there was a span of 10 bases. The TCR beta CDR3 regions underwent amplification using RNA transcripts as the source. The HTBI primer set served for first-round RT-PCR of the TCR CDR3. TCRdb redid the calling of the multiplex PCR reads with MiXCR, one entry per CDR3 protein. The data contain under 350,000 distinct CDR3 sequences, over 15% of them singletons. This clonotype was found many times.

The sample comprised blood. The sequence was collected from a woman aged 55-70 years with Graves' ophthalmopathy. This sequence joins TRBV10-3 and TRBJ2-5; D unresolved. The CDR3 nucleotides read TGTGCCATCAGTGAAGCAGCTGTGGAGACCCAGTACTTC. This codes for CAISEAAVETQYF.